These 20 T cell receptor beta chains were all obtained from the same sample, sequenced in a study of blood T cell repertoires in COVID-19. Sequencing used immunoSEQ multiplex PCR; TCRdb keeps in-frame clones, though not all of them. Here the sample spans about 190,000 clones, roughly 88% being singletons. Sequencing was performed on PBMCs or T cells enriched from blood (not recorded which). Source of these receptors: a man in his forties or fifties with acute COVID-19.

This clone was seen a single time. The chain recombines TRBV11-2 with TRBJ2-7, with 10 bases identical to TRBD1. With V trimmed by 3 bases and J by 0 bases, 2 bases remained unmatched. CDR1 is SGHAT, CDR2 FQNNGV, per germline. The CDR3 sequence is 15 residues long. CDR3 region: CASSFGTGASYEQYF. In DNA, the CDR3 is TGTGCCAGCAGCTTCGGGACAGGGGCCTCCTACGAGCAGTACTTC.

This clone was observed a handful of times. The CDR3 spells CASSEARDSYGYTF. CDR3 DNA sequence: TGTGCCAGCAGTGAAGCGAGGGACAGCTATGGCTACACCTTC. V is TRBV2 and J is TRBJ1-2; 7 bases line up with TRBD1. With V trimmed by 0 bases and J by 4 bases, 2 bases remained unmatched. Germline CDR1 and CDR2: SNHLY and FYNNEI. The CDR3 has 14 amino acids. Variable domain in full (rest from reference TRBV2 and TRBJ1-2): EPEVTQTPSHQVTQMGQEVILRCVPISNHLYFYWYRQILGQKVEFLVSFYNNEISEKSEIFDDQFSVERPDGSNFTLKIRSTKLEDSAMYFCASSEARDSYGYTFGSGTRLTVV.

This clone was observed a few times. The rearrangement joins TRBV2 to TRBJ2-2; no definite D call. Trimming pared 1 base from V and 5 bases from J, leaving 8 bases between. CDR1 and CDR2 from the germline V gene are SNHLY and FYNNEI. The CDR3 consists of 14 residues. CDR3: CASSEGRFTGELFF. The CDR3 region has the DNA TGTGCCAGCAGTGAAGGTCGGTTTACCGGGGAGCTGTTTTTT.

This clone has just a few counts. This rearrangement joins TRBV6-2 or TRBV6-3 to TRBJ2-2; D gene unclear. Germline V gene data show CDR1 as MNHEY and CDR2 as SVGEGT. Trimming removed 1 base from V and 1 base from J, with 7 bases in between. This CDR3 contains 15 residues. CDR3 protein: CASSYYDWNTGELFF. The CDR3 DNA follows: TGTGCCAGCAGTTACTACGACTGGAACACCGGGGAGCTGTTTTTT.

The rearrangement uses TRBV28 and TRBJ2-7; D perhaps matches TRBD2 (6 bases). This CDR3 is built from 14 residues. CDR1 is MDHEN, CDR2 SYDVKM, per germline. The ends were cut back, 6 bases at V and 0 bases at J, with 12 bases in the middle. The CDR3: CASRVADFSYEQYF. The CDR3 DNA reads as TGTGCCAGCAGGGTAGCGGATTTCTCCTACGAGCAGTACTTC.

The chain recombines TRBV28 with TRBJ1-1; TRBD1 agrees at 9 bases. The CDR3 is 19 residues long. Germline CDR1 is MDHEN and CDR2 is SYDVKM. The junction had 13 bases not matched to a gene; V was cut back by 2 bases and J by 0 bases. The CDR3 here is CASSLGTGFGESMNTEAFF. The DNA for the CDR3 is TGTGCCAGCAGTTTAGGGACAGGGTTCGGAGAAAGCATGAACACTGAAGCTTTCTTT. The full variable domain, its missing parts supplied by reference TRBV28 and TRBJ1-1, is DVKVTQSSRYLVKRTGEKVFLECVQDMDHENMFWYRQDPGLGLRLIYFSYDVKMKEKGDIPEGYSVSREKKERFSLILESASTNQTSMYLCASSLGTGFGESMNTEAFFGQGTRLTVV.

The rearrangement links TRBV6-2 or TRBV6-3 to TRBJ1-5, with TRBD1 matching 8 bases. This CDR3 is built from 14 residues. Trimming removed 5 bases from V and 7 bases from J; junction bases left unmatched: 7. Germline V gene sequence: CDR1 MNHEY, CDR2 SVGEGT. The CDR3 is CASSTGGMVQPQHF. CDR3 bases: TGTGCCAGCAGTACAGGGGGTATGGTACAGCCCCAGCATTTT.

This clone showed up just once. V gene TRBV9 combines with J gene TRBJ1-2; D not resolved. The CDR3 sequence is 14 residues long. Trimming removed 3 bases from V and 4 bases from J, with 13 bases in between. Germline V lookup: CDR1 SGDLS, CDR2 YYNGEE. As DNA, the CDR3 is TGTGCCAGCAGCGGACTATATTGGGGCTATGGCTACACCTTC. Translated: CASSGLYWGYGYTF.

CDR3 coding DNA: TGTGCCAGCAGTTCGACTAGCGGGAGAGGAGTGCAGTACTTC. Translated, it gives CASSSTSGRGVQYF. The V call is TRBV6-5, the J call TRBJ2-7; 12 bases agree with TRBD2. Germline V gene data show CDR1 as MNHEY and CDR2 as SVGAGI. This CDR3 comprises 14 residues. With V trimmed by 4 bases and J by 9 bases, 7 bases remained unmatched.

The J gene is TRBJ2-7, the V gene TRBV6-2 or TRBV6-3; unclear D gene. Looked up from germline, CDR1 is MNHEY and CDR2 is SVGEGT. The CDR3 has 14 residues. The ends were cut back, 6 bases at V and 3 bases at J, with 15 bases in the middle. Written as DNA, the CDR3 is TGTGCCAGCAGCCCCGGTACCTCTGACTACGAGCAGTACTTC. The encoded protein is CASSPGTSDYEQYF.

This CDR3 reads CASSLGDRATYEQYF. CDR3 sequence (DNA): TGCGCCAGCAGCTTGGGGGACAGGGCGACCTACGAGCAGTACTTC. The rearrangement links TRBV5-1 to TRBJ2-7, with TRBD1 matching over 9 bases. CDR3 length: 15 residues. The ends lost 0 bases at V and 2 bases at J; junction bases unmatched: 3. Germline CDR1 SGHRS, CDR2 YFSETQ.

The J gene is TRBJ2-7, the V gene TRBV9; a possible D gene is TRBD2 (5 bases). CDR1 SGDLS and CDR2 YYNGEE come from the germline V gene. The CDR3 extends over 11 amino acids. V lost 7 bases and J 3 bases, leaving 8 bases between the germline ends. The CDR3 reads CASGSYYEQYF. CDR3 bases: TGTGCCAGCGGGAGTTACTACGAGCAGTACTTC. Combining the CDR3 with reference TRBV9 and TRBJ2-7 gives the whole variable domain DSGVTQTPKHLITATGQRVTLRCSPRSGDLSVYWYQQSLDQGLQFLIQYYNGEERAKGNILERFSAQQFPDLHSELNLSSLELGDSALYFCASGSYYEQYFGPGTRLTVT.

In the case of this clone: Other DNA sequences in this sample translate to the same CDR3. The chain couples TRBV6-5 to TRBJ2-5; 7 nucleotides line up with TRBD1. The CDR3 contains 13 residues. Germline loops: CDR1 MNHEY, CDR2 SVGAGI. Trimming took 5 bases from V and 1 from J; bases not matched to a gene: 1. The CDR3 reads CASSRQGQETQYF. CDR3 DNA sequence: TGTGCCAGCAGTAGACAGGGCCAAGAGACCCAGTACTTC.

CDR3 bases: TGTGCCAGCAGGCCACAGGGGGCGCGAAAGACCCAGTACTTC. It codes for CASRPQGARKTQYF. The chain employs TRBV28 and TRBJ2-5, with 9 bases matching TRBD1. CDR1 and CDR2 from the germline V gene are MDHEN and SYDVKM. The CDR3 has 14 residues. J was trimmed by 6 bases and V by 6 bases; bases with no gene match: 8. The whole variable domain, filled in from reference TRBV28 and TRBJ2-5, reads DVKVTQSSRYLVKRTGEKVFLECVQDMDHENMFWYRQDPGLGLRLIYFSYDVKMKEKGDIPEGYSVSREKKERFSLILESASTNQTSMYLCASRPQGARKTQYFGPGTRLLVL.

The J gene is TRBJ1-1, the V gene TRBV7-8; 10 bases fit TRBD1. V was clipped by 5 bases and J by 7 bases; unmatched bases: 1. CDR1 and CDR2 (germline): SGHVS, FQNEAQ. The CDR3 extends over 12 amino acids. The CDR3 coding sequence is TGTGCCAGCAGCGGGACAGGGGATGAAGCTTTCTTT. Its translation: CASSGTGDEAFF. The full variable domain, with the rest looked up from reference TRBV7-8 and TRBJ1-1, is GAGVSQSPRYKVAKRGQDVALRCDPISGHVSLFWYQQALGQGPEFLTYFQNEAQLDKSGLPSDRFFAERPEGSVSTLKIQRTQQEDSAVYLCASSGTGDEAFFGQGTRLTVV.

V is TRBV28 and J is TRBJ1-6, with 7 nucleotides matching TRBD1. Trimming took 8 bases from V and 8 from J; bases not matched to a gene: 12. Germline values: CDR1 MDHEN, CDR2 SYDVKM. This CDR3 is 15 amino acids long. CDR3: CASANTDRVYSPLHF. The CDR3 nucleotides are TGTGCCAGCGCGAATACCGACAGGGTCTATTCACCCCTCCACTTT.

The chain uses TRBV2 and TRBJ2-3; D remains unclear. The CDR3 consists of 12 residues. Germline CDR1 is SNHLY and CDR2 is FYNNEI. Trimming took 8 bases from V and 0 from J, leaving 6 bases between them. The CDR3 here is CASEVSTDTQYF. In DNA, the CDR3 is TGTGCCAGCGAGGTTAGCACAGATACGCAGTATTTT.

The V and J genes are TRBV27 and TRBJ1-1; D perhaps matches TRBD1 (6 bases). Trimming left V 3 bases short and J 0 bases short, with 8 bases between. This CDR3 has 14 amino acids. CDR1 and CDR2 from the germline V gene are MNHEY and SMNVEV (reference sequence). The CDR3 DNA sequence: TGTGCCAGCAGTTTCGGACAGTTGAACACTGAAGCTTTCTTT. Translated: CASSFGQLNTEAFF.

This clone was seen just once. CDR3 sequence reads: CATSPWTSGIGEQFF. DNA of the CDR3: TGTGCCACCAGCCCCTGGACTAGCGGGATCGGGGAGCAGTTCTTC. The rearrangement uses TRBV15 and TRBJ2-1; the match to TRBD2 covers 12 bases. The J segment lost 10 bases and the V segment lost 5 bases, leaving 9 bases of the junction unmatched. Germline V gene data show CDR1 as LNHNV and CDR2 as YYDKDF (reference sequence). There are 15 residues in the CDR3.

This clone was counted between two and nine times. The chain links TRBV28 to TRBJ1-2; D is uncertain. Trimming pared 4 bases from V and 7 bases from J, leaving 10 bases between. The CDR3 covers 12 residues. CDR1 is MDHEN and CDR2 is SYDVKM in the germline V gene. The CDR3 reads CASSYRSGGYTF. CDR3 bases: TGTGCCAGCAGTTATAGGTCAGGTGGCTACACCTTC.